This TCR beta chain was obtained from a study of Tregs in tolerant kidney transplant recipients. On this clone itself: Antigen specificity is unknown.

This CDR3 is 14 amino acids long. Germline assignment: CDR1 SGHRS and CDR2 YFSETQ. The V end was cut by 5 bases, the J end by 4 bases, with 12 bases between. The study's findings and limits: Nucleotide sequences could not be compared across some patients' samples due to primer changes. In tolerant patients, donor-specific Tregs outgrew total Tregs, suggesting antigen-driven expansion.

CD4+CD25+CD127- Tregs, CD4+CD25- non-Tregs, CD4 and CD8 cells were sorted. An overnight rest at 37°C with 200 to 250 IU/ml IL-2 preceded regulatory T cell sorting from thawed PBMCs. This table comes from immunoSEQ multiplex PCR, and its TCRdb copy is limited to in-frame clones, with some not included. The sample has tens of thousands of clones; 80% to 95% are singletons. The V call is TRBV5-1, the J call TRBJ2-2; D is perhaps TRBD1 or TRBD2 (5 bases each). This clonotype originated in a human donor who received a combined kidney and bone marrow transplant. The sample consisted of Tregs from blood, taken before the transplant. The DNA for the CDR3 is TGCGCCAGCAGGGGGACGAGTAGCACCGGGGAGCTGTTTTTT. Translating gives CASRGTSSTGELFF.